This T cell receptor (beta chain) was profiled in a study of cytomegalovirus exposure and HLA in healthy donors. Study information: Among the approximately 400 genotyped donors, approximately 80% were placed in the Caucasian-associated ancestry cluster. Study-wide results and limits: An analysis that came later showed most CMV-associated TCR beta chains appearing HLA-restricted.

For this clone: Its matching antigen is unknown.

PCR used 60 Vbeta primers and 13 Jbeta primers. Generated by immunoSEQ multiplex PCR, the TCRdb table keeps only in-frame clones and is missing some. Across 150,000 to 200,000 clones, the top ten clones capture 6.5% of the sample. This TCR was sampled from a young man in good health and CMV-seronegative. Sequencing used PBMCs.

The DNA of the CDR3 is TGCGCCAGCAGCTTAATAGGGAGGTGGACTGAAGCTTTCTTT. Encoded protein: CASSLIGRWTEAFF. The rearrangement links TRBV5-1 to TRBJ1-1; D is unclear. V lost 2 bases to trimming and J lost 5 bases, with 13 bases between them. Germline assignment: CDR1 SGHRS and CDR2 YFSETQ. This CDR3 has 14 residues.